The next 18 T cell receptor beta chains were all read from a single sample in a study of T cells in Graves' hyperthyroidism and ophthalmopathy. The investigators amplified TCR beta CDR3 regions from RNA transcripts. First-round RT-PCR targeting the TCR CDR3 was performed with the HTBI primer set. TCRdb passed the multiplex PCR reads through MiXCR, listing each CDR3 protein once. The sample lists 560,000 or so distinct CDR3 sequences; 15% to 20% were seen once. The specimen was blood. The receptors come from a man aged 35-49 years with Graves' ophthalmopathy.

This clonotype was picked up many times. The chain uses TRBV27 and TRBJ2-7; D perhaps matches TRBD1 (6 bases). V was pared by 2 bases and J by 5 bases, with 16 bases between. The CDR3 length is 15 residues. CDR1 and CDR2 from the germline V gene are MNHEY and SMNVEV (reference sequence). The CDR3 reads CASSLGHREIDEQYF. Here the CDR3 DNA reads TGTGCCAGCAGTTTAGGGCACAGGGAGATCGACGAGCAGTACTTC.

The chain carries TRBV7-9 and TRBJ2-1, with a tentative D call TRBD1 (5 bases). From germline, CDR1 is SEHNR and CDR2 FQNEAQ (reference sequence). The CDR3 is made up of 15 amino acids. Trimming took off 5 bases at V and 6 bases at J, with 17 bases between the two ends. CDR3 DNA sequence: TGTGCCAGCAGCGGTCAGATAGGGGCGATCAATGAGCAGTTCTTC. This codes for CASSGQIGAINEQFF.

This clonotype was counted a few times. The rearrangement joins TRBV30 to TRBJ1-2; D is ambiguous. Looked up from germline, CDR1 is GTSNPN and CDR2 is SVGIG (reference sequence). The V end lost 2 bases, the J end lost 8 bases, and 18 bases lay between the germline ends. The CDR3 sequence is 14 residues long. CDR3 sequence: CAWSLGGVRRGYTF. The CDR3, as DNA: TGTGCCTGGAGTCTCGGCGGGGTGCGGAGAGGCTACACCTTC.

Points on this clonotype: A read error is possible here, since a much larger clone lies one base away. The chain uses TRBV3-1 and TRBJ1-2; D is undetermined. This CDR3 region has 13 residues. Germline V gene lookup returns CDR1 LGHDT and CDR2 YNNKEL (reference sequence). CDR3 sequence reads: CTSSRQVNYGYTF. CDR3 nucleotides: TGTACCAGCAGCCGCCAAGTTAACTATGGCTACACCTTC.

This chain uses TRBV7-8 with TRBJ2-2; D ambiguous. The CDR3 is made up of 14 amino acids. V was trimmed by 6 bases and J by 6 bases, leaving 14 bases between them. Germline V lookup: CDR1 SGHVS, CDR2 FQNEAQ. Here the CDR3 reads CASSYSAFPGELFF. CDR3 DNA: TGTGCCAGCAGTTACTCCGCCTTCCCCGGGGAGCTGTTTTTT.

V is TRBV5-1 and J is TRBJ1-1; D call uncertain. Germline loops: CDR1 SGHRS, CDR2 YFSETQ. The CDR3 is made up of 14 amino acids. V was pared by 7 bases and J by 3 bases, with 16 bases between. The CDR3 DNA sequence: TGCGCCAGCGGCGACGGAAGTCTCGACACTGAAGCTTTCTTT. It specifies CASGDGSLDTEAFF. The entire variable domain, with the rest obtained from reference TRBV5-1 and TRBJ1-1, is as follows: KAGVTQTPRYLIKTRGQQVTLSCSPISGHRSVSWYQQTPGQGLQFLFEYFSETQRNKGNFPGRFSGRQFSNSRSEMNVSTLELGDSALYLCASGDGSLDTEAFFGQGTRLTVV.

In regard to this clonotype: Sequence at one end of the junction differs from germline and may be a read error. The V and J genes are TRBV5-1 and TRBJ2-7, with no clear D. The CDR3 has 13 residues. The germline CDR1 and CDR2 sequences are SGHRS and YFSETQ. This CDR3 is CAGSDHPNYEQYF. CDR3 sequence (DNA): TGCGCCGGCAGCGACCACCCAAATTACGAGCAGTACTTC.

J is TRBJ2-1 and V is TRBV3-1; TRBD2 agrees at 8 bases. This CDR3 is 14 amino acids long. Germline trimming cut 7 bases from V and 10 bases from J; bases unmatched to any gene: 12. The germline CDR1 and CDR2 sequences are LGHDT and YNNKEL (reference sequence). The CDR3: CASTTGLVFQEQFF. CDR3 sequence (DNA): TGTGCCAGCACTACGGGACTAGTATTTCAGGAGCAGTTCTTC.

This clonotype was detected ten times or more. V usage is TRBV5-1 and J usage is TRBJ2-7; D is possibly TRBD1 (6 bases). Per germline, CDR1 SGHRS and CDR2 YFSETQ. The V end was cut by 4 bases, the J end by 7 bases, with 27 bases between. CDR3 length: 17 residues. The CDR3 here is CASSVGSASGEGLEQYF. DNA of the CDR3: TGCGCCAGCAGCGTTGGTTCCGCCTCAGGGGAAGGTTTGGAGCAGTACTTC. The full variable domain, rest sourced from reference TRBV5-1 and TRBJ2-7, is KAGVTQTPRYLIKTRGQQVTLSCSPISGHRSVSWYQQTPGQGLQFLFEYFSETQRNKGNFPGRFSGRQFSNSRSEMNVSTLELGDSALYLCASSVGSASGEGLEQYFGPGTRLTVT.

J is TRBJ1-4 and V is TRBV20-1, with D possibly TRBD1 on 6 matching bases. CDR3 length: 14 amino acids. V was clipped by 0 bases and J by 7 bases, with 12 bases between them. In germline, CDR1 is DFQATT, CDR2 SNEGSKA (reference sequence). This chain's CDR3 is CSARDQQGSEKLFF. CDR3 DNA: TGCAGTGCTAGAGATCAACAGGGAAGTGAAAAACTGTTTTTT.

This clonotype showed up many times. The chain joins TRBV12-3 or TRBV12-4 to TRBJ2-1, with D perhaps TRBD2 (6 bases). The CDR3 sequence is 13 residues long. Trimming shortened V by 4 bases and J by 8 bases, and 12 bases separated the two germline ends. This CDR3 is CASSSPRRDEQFF. The CDR3 nucleotides read TGTGCCAGCAGTTCCCCGCGGAGGGATGAGCAGTTCTTC.

The table lists this clonotype with many counts. This rearrangement joins TRBV6-1 to TRBJ2-7; 10 positions match TRBD1. This CDR3 is built from 15 residues. CDR1 and CDR2 from the germline V gene are MNHNS and SASEGT. V trimming: 6 bases; J trimming: 4 bases; junction bases outside the gene matches: 9. The CDR3 loop is CASRGAGTGEYEQYF. The DNA for the CDR3 is TGTGCCAGCAGAGGGGCCGGGACAGGGGAGTACGAGCAGTACTTC.

V is TRBV5-1 and J is TRBJ2-2; no reliable D call. Germline CDR1 is SGHRS and CDR2 is YFSETQ. The CDR3 has 11 residues. V shed 7 bases and J shed 7 bases, with 8 bases lying between them. The CDR3 here is CASGFGGELFF. The CDR3, as DNA: TGCGCCAGCGGGTTCGGCGGGGAGCTGTTTTTT.

This chain links TRBV4-1 with TRBJ1-5; D is possibly TRBD1 (5 bases). The germline V gene has CDR1 MGHRA and CDR2 YSYEKL. The CDR3 consists of 17 residues. Trimming cost V 4 bases and J 2 bases, with 18 bases left between them. The DNA for the CDR3 is TGCGCCAGCAGCCCCCCATCAGTGTTGGGGGGCAATCAGCCCCAGCATTTT. Translated, it gives CASSPPSVLGGNQPQHF.

The chain links TRBV20-1 to TRBJ1-6, with TRBD1 identical over 8 bases. Germline values: CDR1 DFQATT, CDR2 SNEGSKA (reference sequence). CDR3 length equals 16 residues. The V gene end was trimmed by 2 bases and the J gene end by 3 bases; junction bases not matched to a gene: 6. The CDR3 is CSARRSDRGYNSPLHF. CDR3 in DNA: TGCAGTGCTAGAAGGAGCGACAGGGGCTATAATTCACCCCTCCACTTT.

A few counts support this clonotype. This clone may be a read error of a much larger clone one base away. The chain has TRBV28 and TRBJ2-5, with D uncertain. Germline lookup yields CDR1 MDHEN and CDR2 SYDVKM. This CDR3 contains 13 residues. V lost 3 bases, J lost 2 bases, and 7 bases lay in between. The CDR3 nucleotides read TGTGCCAGCAGTTTTGTCGGTCAAGAGACCCAGTACTTC. It codes for CASSFVGQETQYF. Looking up the rest from reference TRBV28 and TRBJ2-5 gives the full variable domain: DVKVTQSSRYLVKRTGEKVFLECVQDMDHENMFWYRQDPGLGLRLIYFSYDVKMKEKGDIPEGYSVSREKKERFSLILESASTNQTSMYLCASSFVGQETQYFGPGTRLLVL.

A few counts support this clonotype. The J gene is TRBJ1-2, the V gene TRBV7-2; D gene ambiguous. V was clipped by 2 bases and J by 8 bases, with 15 bases between them. The CDR3 loop spans 14 amino acids. Germline-derived CDR1 and CDR2 are SGHTA and FQGNSA. The CDR3 DNA reads as TGTGCCAGCAGCTTAACAGAGAAATCGTTCGGCTACACCTTC. This encodes CASSLTEKSFGYTF.

This clonotype has a handful of counts. V and J are TRBV12-3 or TRBV12-4 and TRBJ1-3, with 7 positions matching TRBD1. This CDR3 contains 15 residues. The trim removed 4 bases at V and 7 bases at J, leaving 10 bases unmatched. This CDR3 reads CASSSGQARGNTIYF. CDR3 nucleotides: TGTGCCAGCAGTTCCGGACAGGCCCGGGGCAACACCATATATTTT.